A single sample gave rise to the 18 T cell receptor beta chains below, sequenced in a study of T cells after somatic rescue of genetic block (TCRdb year 2020). Library creation used the immunoSEQ multiplex PCR assay. TCRdb retrieved this table from immuneACCESS and kept in-frame rearrangements only. Not all clones are present; in checked studies, unresolved V genes account for under half, and no reason is known for the remainder. The sample has fewer than 150,000 clones on record, 75% to 95% of them singletons. The ten biggest clones cover around 1.5% of the sample. The sample consisted of peripheral blood mononuclear cells (PBMCs). These receptors all come from a woman between 18 and 29 years old.

The V call is TRBV9, the J call TRBJ1-1; the D is unclear. V shed 7 bases and J shed 7 bases, with 17 bases lying between them. The CDR3 totals 13 residues. Germline lookup yields CDR1 SGDLS and CDR2 YYNGEE. The CDR3 sequence: CASGRATPGEAFF. For the CDR3, the DNA is TGTGCCAGCGGTCGGGCAACCCCAGGTGAAGCTTTCTTT.

V usage is TRBV11-3 and J usage is TRBJ2-1, with 8 nucleotides matching TRBD1. In germline, CDR1 is SGHNT, CDR2 YENEEA. Trimming cost V 10 bases and J 3 bases; bases outside gene matches: 5. This CDR3 has 13 residues. The CDR3 sequence is CATGTGYYNEQFF. The CDR3 DNA is TGTGCCACCGGGACAGGATACTACAATGAGCAGTTCTTC.

This chain joins TRBV2 and TRBJ1-2; the match to TRBD1 covers 12 bases. The CDR3 spans 15 residues. Germline assignment: CDR1 SNHLY and CDR2 FYNNEI. V lost 2 bases, J lost 8 bases, and 6 bases stayed unmatched. The CDR3 DNA sequence: TGTGCCAGCAGTGAATCGGGACAGGGGGCCTGGGGCTACACCTTC. Its protein product is CASSESGQGAWGYTF.

V is TRBV28 and J is TRBJ1-4; tentative D call: TRBD1 (5 bases). Germline V gene sequence: CDR1 MDHEN, CDR2 SYDVKM. The length of the CDR3 is 16 residues. Trimming removed 5 bases at V and 7 bases at J, with 20 bases between. The CDR3 DNA is TGTGCCAGCAGTGGCCCCCCGCAGGGAGGTGGTGAAAAACTGTTTTTT. It codes for CASSGPPQGGGEKLFF.

This chain links TRBV11-3 with TRBJ2-1; 10 positions match TRBD2. Trimming took 7 bases from V and 7 from J; bases not matched to a gene: 16. The CDR3 runs to 17 residues. Germline V CDR1 and CDR2: SGHNT, YENEEA. The DNA of the CDR3 is TGTGCCAGCATCCCCGGAGCAATAGCGGGGGGAAAGAATGAGCAGTTCTTC. Protein product: CASIPGAIAGGKNEQFF.

This clone was seen a single time. This chain joins TRBV10-3 and TRBJ2-1; D assignment may be TRBD1 or TRBD2 (6 bases each). This CDR3 is built from 17 residues. V gave up 8 bases and J gave up 3 bases, with 23 bases separating them. Germline CDR1 and CDR2: ENHRY and SYGVKD. The CDR3 DNA sequence: TGTGCCATCGGAGGCAGCAAAGGGGGGCGTTTCTACAATGAGCAGTTCTTC. It translates to CAIGGSKGGRFYNEQFF.

CDR3 in DNA: TGTGCCAGCAGCGTAGTGGCCTCTAGCTCTGGAAACACCATATATTTT. Translating gives CASSVVASSSGNTIYF. J is TRBJ1-3 and V is TRBV9; D unclear. The ends were cut back, 0 bases at V and 0 bases at J, with 10 bases in the middle. The length of the CDR3 is 16 residues. CDR1 and CDR2 (germline): SGDLS, YYNGEE.

V and J are TRBV18 and TRBJ1-5; D is unresolved. Trimming took 4 bases from V and 3 from J, leaving 10 bases between them. The germline V gene has CDR1 KGHSH and CDR2 LQKENI. The CDR3 runs to 14 residues. The CDR3, as DNA: TGTGCCAGCTCACAGGTGCAGGTCAATCAGCCCCAGCATTTT. Translating gives CASSQVQVNQPQHF. Together with reference TRBV18 and TRBJ1-5, the CDR3 gives the full variable domain: NAGVMQNPRHLVRRRGQEARLRCSPMKGHSHVYWYRQLPEEGLKFMVYLQKENIIDESGMPKERFSAEFPKEGPSILRIQQVVRGDSAAYFCASSQVQVNQPQHFGDGTRLSIL.

The chain uses TRBV29-1 and TRBJ1-1, with 11 bases aligning to TRBD1. The junction had 12 bases not matched to a gene; V was cut back by 7 bases and J by 5 bases. CDR1 and CDR2 from the germline V gene are SQVTM and ANQGSEA. The CDR3 extends over 15 amino acids. The CDR3 region has the DNA TGCAGCGCCCCGGGACAGGGGGTCCTAGGGACTGAAGCTTTCTTT. Amino acid sequence: CSAPGQGVLGTEAFF.

The rearrangement joins TRBV5-4 to TRBJ1-3; unclear D gene. Trimming stripped 0 bases from V and 0 bases from J, with 13 bases between. The CDR3 has 17 residues. Germline assignment: CDR1 SGHNT and CDR2 YYREEE (reference sequence). Here the CDR3 reads CASSLAADYYSGNTIYF. CDR3 sequence (DNA): TGTGCCAGCAGCTTGGCTGCGGATTATTACTCTGGAAACACCATATATTTT.

The rearrangement uses TRBV9 and TRBJ1-1; D is unresolved. The V gene's germline CDR1 is SGDLS and CDR2 YYNGEE. The CDR3 has 14 residues. Trimming stripped 3 bases from V and 0 bases from J, with 9 bases between. DNA for the CDR3: TGTGCCAGCAGCGCACCCGGAATGAACACTGAAGCTTTCTTT. Protein: CASSAPGMNTEAFF.

The rearrangement joins TRBV4-3 to TRBJ1-1, with a possible D match to TRBD1 (6 bases). The V gene lost 0 bases and the J gene lost 4 bases, with 15 bases spanning the gap. The CDR3 runs 16 residues. Germline CDR1 and CDR2: LGHNA and YSLEER. For the CDR3, the DNA is TGCGCCAGCAGCCAAGATGGGGGGCCCTTGGGCACTGAAGCTTTCTTT. Translated: CASSQDGGPLGTEAFF.

This chain connects TRBV9 to TRBJ2-1; 8 bases are a match to TRBD1. Germline lookup yields CDR1 SGDLS and CDR2 YYNGEE. The CDR3 has 16 amino acids. With V trimmed by 0 bases and J by 3 bases, 5 bases remained unmatched. CDR3 in amino acids: CASSVGLDRVYNEQFF. Written as DNA, the CDR3 is TGTGCCAGCAGCGTAGGGCTGGACAGGGTCTACAATGAGCAGTTCTTC.

CDR3 residues: CASSFQGTSFEQYF. In nucleotides, the CDR3 is TGCGCCAGCAGCTTCCAGGGGACCTCTTTTGAGCAGTACTTC. The rearrangement joins TRBV5-1 to TRBJ2-7, with D possibly TRBD1 on 6 matching bases. V was clipped by 2 bases and J by 7 bases, with 16 bases between them. The V gene's germline CDR1 is SGHRS and CDR2 YFSETQ. This CDR3 is 14 amino acids long.

The chain joins TRBV5-1 to TRBJ2-7; either TRBD1 or TRBD2 may supply D (6 bases each). V lost 4 bases and J 2 bases, leaving 16 bases between the germline ends. Germline loops: CDR1 SGHRS, CDR2 YFSETQ. The CDR3 loop spans 15 amino acids. The CDR3 region is CASSREGGSPYEQYF. Here the CDR3 DNA reads TGCGCCAGCAGCCGAGAGGGGGGCAGTCCCTACGAGCAGTACTTC.

This sequence joins TRBV30 and TRBJ1-1; D is ambiguous. The CDR3 has 13 amino acids. V lost 2 bases and J lost 3, with 10 bases in between. CDR1 is GTSNPN and CDR2 is SVGIG in the germline V gene (reference sequence). DNA for the CDR3: TGTGCCTGGAGTCGGGGTGACGACACTGAAGCTTTCTTT. It translates to CAWSRGDDTEAFF.

The chain carries TRBV30 and TRBJ1-2; D is perhaps TRBD1 (5 bases). CDR1 and CDR2 (germline): GTSNPN, SVGIG (reference sequence). The CDR3 extends over 16 amino acids. V was pared by 4 bases and J by 0 bases, with 18 bases between. In nucleotides, the CDR3 is TGTGCCTGGACCTCCAAGGGATACAGGTCTAACTATGGCTACACCTTC. The encoded protein is CAWTSKGYRSNYGYTF.

This clone was seen a handful of times. The chain recombines TRBV6-4 with TRBJ2-2; weak D call: TRBD1 (6 bases). The CDR3 extends over 15 amino acids. From germline, CDR1 is MRHNA and CDR2 SNTAGT. V lost 2 bases, J lost 5 bases, and 12 bases lay in between. The CDR3 DNA sequence: TGTGCCAGCAGTGACGATCAGGGGCAAACCGGGGAGCTGTTTTTT. Protein product: CASSDDQGQTGELFF.